Listed here are 12 T cell receptor beta chains from one sample, sequenced in a study of T cells after somatic rescue of genetic block. Generated by immunoSEQ multiplex PCR, the TCRdb table keeps only in-frame clones and is missing some. Among approximately 10,000 clones listed, less than 85% were seen once. Specimen: peripheral blood mononuclear cells (PBMCs). The receptors were sampled from a boy younger than 18.

The chain uses TRBV30 and TRBJ1-4; TRBD1 aligns across 8 bases. Trimming cost V 5 bases and J 7 bases; bases outside gene matches: 6. The CDR3 contains 13 residues. Germline V lookup: CDR1 GTSNPN, CDR2 SVGIG (reference sequence). The CDR3 coding sequence is TGTGCCTGGGGGGCAGGGGGCTTTGAAAAACTGTTTTTT. As protein: CAWGAGGFEKLFF.

This chain connects TRBV27 to TRBJ2-1, with TRBD2 matching 8 bases. Germline V gives CDR1 MNHEY, CDR2 SMNVEV (reference sequence). Germline trimming cut 2 bases from V and 7 bases from J; bases unmatched to any gene: 13. The CDR3 has 17 amino acids. This CDR3 is CASSLREGTSISNEQFF. CDR3 DNA sequence: TGTGCCAGCAGTTTAAGGGAAGGGACTAGTATAAGTAATGAGCAGTTCTTC.

V and J are TRBV6-1 and TRBJ1-6; the match to TRBD1 covers 9 bases. CDR1 is MNHNS, CDR2 SASEGT, per germline. V gave up 4 bases and J gave up 4 bases; unmatched junction bases: 8. The CDR3 runs 17 residues. The CDR3 sequence: CASSAIGTGLYNSPLHF. The DNA of the CDR3 is TGTGCCAGCAGTGCTATCGGGACAGGGTTATATAATTCACCCCTCCACTTT.

The chain recombines TRBV11-2 with TRBJ2-5; TRBD1 aligns across 9 bases. CDR1 is SGHAT and CDR2 is FQNNGV in the germline V gene. V was clipped by 2 bases and J by 1 base; unmatched bases: 11. The CDR3 loop spans 18 amino acids. CDR3 residues: CASSLSVGQGPFQETQYF. The CDR3 DNA sequence: TGTGCCAGCAGCTTATCAGTGGGACAGGGCCCCTTCCAAGAGACCCAGTACTTC.

This clone was seen just once. The V gene is TRBV6-7, the J gene TRBJ2-7; D tentatively fits TRBD1 or TRBD2 (5 bases each). TRBV6-7 is classed as an ORF, of uncertain function. There are 14 residues in the CDR3. The V end lost 6 bases, the J end lost 2 bases, and 14 bases lay between the germline ends. The CDR3 DNA follows: TGTGCCAGCAGCGGAACGGGGCCTCCCTACGAGCAGTACTTC. Translating gives CASSGTGPPYEQYF.

The V gene is TRBV7-6, the J gene TRBJ2-7; 8 nucleotides line up with TRBD1. V trimming: 2 bases; J trimming: 5 bases; junction bases outside the gene matches: 2. The CDR3 contains 13 residues. Germline CDR1 is SGHVS and CDR2 is FNYEAQ. The CDR3 coding sequence is TGTGCCAGCAGCTTAACGACAGGGGACGAGCAGTACTTC. This gives the protein CASSLTTGDEQYF.

The chain joins TRBV15 to TRBJ2-1; the D is unclear. The CDR3 has 18 amino acids. The germline V gene has CDR1 LNHNV and CDR2 YYDKDF (reference sequence). V gave up 0 bases and J gave up 5 bases, with 20 bases separating them. CDR3 region: CATSRDSRLSRINNEQFF. In DNA, the CDR3 is TGTGCCACCAGCAGAGATAGCCGTCTGAGTCGGATCAACAATGAGCAGTTCTTC.

The chain is built from TRBV7-9 and TRBJ1-4; D is ambiguous. Germline-derived CDR1 and CDR2 are SEHNR and FQNEAQ (reference sequence). V was pared by 3 bases and J by 3 bases, with 5 bases between. This CDR3 has 13 residues. The CDR3 bases are TGTGCCAGCAGCTTGGGGTCTAATGAAAAACTGTTTTTT. Translated: CASSLGSNEKLFF.

This clone ranks as medium-sized (0.01 to 0.1%). The V and J genes are TRBV10-3 and TRBJ2-1, with D maybe TRBD2 (6 bases). V dropped 3 bases and J dropped 0 bases, with 15 bases sitting between them. Germline assignment: CDR1 ENHRY and CDR2 SYGVKD. The CDR3 is 17 amino acids. Here the CDR3 reads CAISEPFSGSSYNEQFF. The CDR3 nucleotides are TGTGCCATCAGTGAACCCTTTAGCGGCAGCTCCTACAATGAGCAGTTCTTC.

This clone was counted once. The chain is built from TRBV18 and TRBJ1-2; TRBD1 aligns across 7 bases. Germline CDR1 is KGHSH and CDR2 is LQKENI. The CDR3 spans 17 residues. Losses at the gene ends were 2 bases for V and 8 bases for J; bases not matched to a gene: 17. CDR3 sequence reads: CASSPDLVGQLESGYTF. CDR3 nucleotides: TGTGCCAGCTCACCAGACTTAGTGGGACAGCTCGAATCCGGCTACACCTTC.

The chain joins TRBV7-9 to TRBJ1-2; unclear D gene. CDR1 is SEHNR and CDR2 is FQNEAQ in the germline V gene (reference sequence). V was cut by 0 bases and J by 4 bases, with 3 bases left in between. CDR3 size: 12 residues. The CDR3 nucleotides are TGTGCCAGCAGCTTAGCGGGCTATGGCTACACCTTC. Protein product: CASSLAGYGYTF. The whole variable domain, filled in from reference TRBV7-9 and TRBJ1-2, reads DTGVSQNPRHKITKRGQNVTFRCDPISEHNRLYWYRQTLGQGPEFLTYFQNEAQLEKSRLLSDRFSAERPKGSFSTLEIQRTEQGDSAMYLCASSLAGYGYTFGSGTRLTVV.

V gene TRBV7-6 combines with J gene TRBJ2-2, with a weak D call TRBD2 (5 bases). The CDR3 runs to 15 residues. Trimming shortened V by 3 bases and J by 1 base, and 9 bases separated the two germline ends. Per the germline V gene, CDR1 is SGHVS and CDR2 is FNYEAQ. CDR3: CASSFQRLNTGELFF. In nucleotides, the CDR3 is TGTGCCAGCAGCTTTCAGCGGTTGAACACCGGGGAGCTGTTTTTT.